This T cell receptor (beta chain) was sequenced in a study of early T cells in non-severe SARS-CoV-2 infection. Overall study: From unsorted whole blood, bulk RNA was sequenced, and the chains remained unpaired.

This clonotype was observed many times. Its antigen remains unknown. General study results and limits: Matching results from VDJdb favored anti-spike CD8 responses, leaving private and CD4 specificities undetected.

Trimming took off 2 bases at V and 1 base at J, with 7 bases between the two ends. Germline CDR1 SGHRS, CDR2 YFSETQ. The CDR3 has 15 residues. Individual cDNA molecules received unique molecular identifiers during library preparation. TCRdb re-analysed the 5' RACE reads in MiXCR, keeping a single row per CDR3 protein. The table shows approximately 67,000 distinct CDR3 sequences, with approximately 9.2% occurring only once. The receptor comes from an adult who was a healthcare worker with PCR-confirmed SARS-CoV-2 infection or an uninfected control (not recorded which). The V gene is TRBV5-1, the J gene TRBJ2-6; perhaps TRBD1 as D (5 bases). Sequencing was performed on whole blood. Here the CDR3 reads CASSFDRSGANVLTF. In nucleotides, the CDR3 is TGCGCCAGCAGCTTCGACAGATCTGGGGCCAACGTCCTGACTTTC.